This note documents a single T cell receptor beta chain sequence. Germline CDR1 MNHEY, CDR2 SVGAGI. V shed 5 bases and J shed 0 bases, with 10 bases lying between them. The CDR3 length is 14 residues. This sample was included in a study of blood T cell repertoires in COVID-19. Original handling: Amplifying reference gene primers gave estimates of nucleated cell counts. Some clones are missing from TCRdb's copy, which holds only in-frame ones; the method was immunoSEQ multiplex PCR. V and J calls and clone size are those listed in that table; D and trimming were worked out from the DNA. The data hold just over 150,000 clones, with approximately 90% observed a single time.

The sample comprised peripheral blood. The chain recombines TRBV6-5 with TRBJ1-2; the D gene is possibly TRBD1 (6 bases). This clonotype originated in a man aged 25-45 years with COVID-19, enrolled during active disease. The CDR3 DNA reads TGTGCCAGCAGTACGAGGGGGACTAACTATGGCTACACCTTC. As protein: CASSTRGTNYGYTF.